This T cell receptor (beta chain) originates from a study of blood T cell repertoires in COVID-19. Study-wide background: The United States, Italy and Spain provided the acute and convalescent COVID-19 samples. Sources were T cells, B-cell-depleted T cells, or PBMCs; the material itself was cDNA or gDNA.

V was clipped by 4 bases and J by 10 bases, with 22 bases between them. This CDR3 spans 15 amino acids. CDR1 and CDR2 (germline): LGHDT, YNNKEL (reference sequence). Original handling: By means of reference gene primer amplification, nucleated cell counts were estimated. Measured with immunoSEQ multiplex PCR; TCRdb has only the in-frame clones, and not every one. V and J calls and clone size are those listed in that table; D and trimming were worked out from the DNA. The sample yields some 150,000 clones, about 83% seen once. This chain connects TRBV3-1 (or the pseudogene TRBV3-2) to TRBJ1-1; D ambiguous. The specimen was peripheral blood. The sequence came from an elderly woman with acute or convalescent COVID-19. The DNA for the CDR3 is TGTGCCAGCAGCCGAGGAAGGCTAGTAACTATCGGAGCTTTCTTT. It translates to CASSRGRLVTIGAFF.